The T cell receptor (beta chain) under discussion was sequenced for a study of T cell responses to AZD1222 COVID-19 vaccine. V gave up 5 bases and J gave up 2 bases, with 15 bases separating them. The CDR3 sequence is 15 residues long. Germline values: CDR1 MNHNY, CDR2 SVGAGI (reference sequence). Measured with immunoSEQ multiplex PCR; TCRdb has only the in-frame clones, and not every one. The sample has some 200,000 clones, around 94% seen once; the top ten hold approximately 1.7%. The chain carries TRBV6-6 and TRBJ1-2; no reliable D call. The sample consisted of peripheral blood, taken 28 days after the second dose of the MenACWY control vaccine. This receptor was taken from an adult who received the MenACWY meningococcal vaccine as a control. The CDR3 loop is CASSPRLGRNYGYTF. CDR3 DNA sequence: TGTGCCAGCAGTCCGCGTCTGGGGAGAAACTATGGCTACACCTTC.